The clone carrying this TCR beta chain was picked up a small number of times. As yet, its antigen is unknown. V lost 6 bases to trimming and J lost 1 base, with 7 bases between them. This CDR3 contains 13 residues. The V gene's germline CDR1 is SQVTM and CDR2 ANQGSEA. The record originates from a study of T-cell reconstitution after alpha-beta-depleted transplantation in children. Study observations and caveats: Two months or so post-transplant, alpha-beta T cells reportedly derived from several hundred expanded graft clones. Recipient T cells and thymic progenitors that survived were the source of the high TCRbeta diversity seen at day 60 in some patients. T cells produced anew were the main source of T-cell counts and diversity one year after transplant.

The TCRbeta library incorporated unique molecular identifiers. TCRdb fed the PCR reads into MiXCR, producing one record per CDR3 protein. Of about 980,000 distinct CDR3 sequences listed, less than 30% were seen once; the top ten hold 28%. V and J are TRBV29-1 and TRBJ1-6, with D unresolved. Sequenced material: PBMCs, mostly from graft donor cells, taken 360 days after TCRalphabeta/CD19-depleted stem cell transplant. This TCR was sampled from a boy in the first two years of life who had a stem cell transplant for SCID, so the T cells may come from the graft donor. DNA for the CDR3: TGCAGCGTGACATCATCCTATAATTCACCCCTCCACTTT. This encodes CSVTSSYNSPLHF.